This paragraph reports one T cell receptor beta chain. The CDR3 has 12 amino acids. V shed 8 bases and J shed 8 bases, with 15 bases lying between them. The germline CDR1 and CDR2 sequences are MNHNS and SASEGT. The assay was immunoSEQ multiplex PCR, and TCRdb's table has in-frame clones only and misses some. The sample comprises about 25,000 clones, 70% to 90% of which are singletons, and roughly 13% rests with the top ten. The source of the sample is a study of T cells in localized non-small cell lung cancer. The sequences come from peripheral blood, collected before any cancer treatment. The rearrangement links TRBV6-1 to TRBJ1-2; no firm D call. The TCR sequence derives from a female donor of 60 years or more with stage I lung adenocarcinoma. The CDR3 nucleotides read TGTGCCAGCGCCTTGGGCCCGGGGGGCTACACCTTC. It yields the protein CASALGPGGYTF.